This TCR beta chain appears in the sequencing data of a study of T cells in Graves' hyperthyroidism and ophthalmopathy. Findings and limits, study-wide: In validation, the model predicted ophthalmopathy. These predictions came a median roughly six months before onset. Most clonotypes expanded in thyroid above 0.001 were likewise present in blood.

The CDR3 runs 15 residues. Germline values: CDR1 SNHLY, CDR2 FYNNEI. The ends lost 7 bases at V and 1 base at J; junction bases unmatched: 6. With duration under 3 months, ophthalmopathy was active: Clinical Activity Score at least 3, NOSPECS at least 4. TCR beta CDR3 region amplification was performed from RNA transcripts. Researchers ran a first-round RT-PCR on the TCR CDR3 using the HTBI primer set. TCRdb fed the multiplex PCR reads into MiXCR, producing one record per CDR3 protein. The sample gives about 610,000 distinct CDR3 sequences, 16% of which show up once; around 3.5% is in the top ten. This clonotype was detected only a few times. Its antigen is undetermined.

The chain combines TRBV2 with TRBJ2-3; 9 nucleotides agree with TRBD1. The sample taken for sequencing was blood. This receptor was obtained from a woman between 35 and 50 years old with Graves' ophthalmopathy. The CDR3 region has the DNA TGTGCCAGCAAAACAGGGGGCAGAGGCACAGATACGCAGTATTTT. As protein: CASKTGGRGTDTQYF.